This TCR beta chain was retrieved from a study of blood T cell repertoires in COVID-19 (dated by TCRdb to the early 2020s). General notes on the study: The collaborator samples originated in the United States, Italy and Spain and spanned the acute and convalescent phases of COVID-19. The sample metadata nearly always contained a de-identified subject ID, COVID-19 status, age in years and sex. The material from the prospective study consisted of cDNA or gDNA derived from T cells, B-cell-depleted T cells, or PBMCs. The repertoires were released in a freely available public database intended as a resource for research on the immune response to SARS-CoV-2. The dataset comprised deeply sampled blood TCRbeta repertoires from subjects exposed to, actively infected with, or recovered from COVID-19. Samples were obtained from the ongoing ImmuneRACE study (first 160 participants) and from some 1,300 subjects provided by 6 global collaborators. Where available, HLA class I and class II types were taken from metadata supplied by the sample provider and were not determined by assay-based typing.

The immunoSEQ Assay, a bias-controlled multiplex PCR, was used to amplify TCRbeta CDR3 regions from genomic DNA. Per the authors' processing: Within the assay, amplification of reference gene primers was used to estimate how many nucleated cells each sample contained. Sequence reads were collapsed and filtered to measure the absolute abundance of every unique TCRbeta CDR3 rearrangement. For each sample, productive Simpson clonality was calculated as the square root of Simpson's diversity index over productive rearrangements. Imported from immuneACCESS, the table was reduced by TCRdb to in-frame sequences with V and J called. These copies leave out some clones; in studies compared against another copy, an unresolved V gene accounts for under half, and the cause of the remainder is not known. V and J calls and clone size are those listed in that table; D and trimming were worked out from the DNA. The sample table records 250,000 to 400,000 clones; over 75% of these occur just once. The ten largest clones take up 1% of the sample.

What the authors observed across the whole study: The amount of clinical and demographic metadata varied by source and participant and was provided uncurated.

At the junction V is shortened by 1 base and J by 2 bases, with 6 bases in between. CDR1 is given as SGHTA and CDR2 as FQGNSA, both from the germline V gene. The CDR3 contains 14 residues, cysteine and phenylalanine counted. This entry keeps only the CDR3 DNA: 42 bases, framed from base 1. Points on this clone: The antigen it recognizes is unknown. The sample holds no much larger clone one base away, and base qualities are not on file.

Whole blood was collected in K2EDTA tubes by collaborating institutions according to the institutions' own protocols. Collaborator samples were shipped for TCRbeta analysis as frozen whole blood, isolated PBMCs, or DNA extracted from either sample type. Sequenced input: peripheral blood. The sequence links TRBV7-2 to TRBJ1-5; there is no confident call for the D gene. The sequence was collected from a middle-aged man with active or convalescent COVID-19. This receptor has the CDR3 CASSLGGGNQPQHF. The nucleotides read TGTGCCAGCAGCTTAGGTGGAGGCAATCAGCCCCAGCATTTT.